This T cell receptor (beta chain) was found in a study of T cell responses to AZD1222 COVID-19 vaccine. Study-wide results and caveats: At baseline, just a handful of AZD1222 recipients tested seropositive. Unmutated regions of variants are reportedly targeted by nearly half of spike-specific TCRs. Researchers took repertoire samples only after the peak T cell response had come. Spike-spanning, vaccine-associated CD4 TCRs were dominant at 160-218 and 743-854.

V was clipped by 7 bases and J by 0 bases, with 9 bases between them. The CDR3 totals 14 residues. Germline CDR1 reads MDHEN; CDR2 reads SYDVKM. Sequencing was performed with immunoSEQ multiplex PCR; in TCRdb, only in-frame clones are kept and a portion is missing. The sample yields 150,000 to 200,000 clones, around nine tenths seen once. This clone appeared a single time. Its specificity is unknown. The starting material was peripheral blood, obtained 28 days after the second AZD1222 dose. V usage is TRBV28 and J usage is TRBJ1-4; D is ambiguous. This TCR was recovered from an adult who received the AZD1222 COVID-19 vaccine. CDR3 residues: CASTFRATNEKLFF. For the CDR3, the DNA is TGTGCCAGCACCTTTCGGGCAACTAATGAAAAACTGTTTTTT.